The subject of this entry is one T cell receptor (beta chain). Antigen specificity is unknown. This entry comes from a study of CD4 T cells in relation to SARS-CoV-2 and coronaviruses. Sequencing used immunoSEQ multiplex PCR; TCRdb keeps in-frame clones, though not all of them. The sample has about 36,000 clones, under 85% seen once. Sequencing used memory CD4+ T cells from PBMCs, cultured in vitro. This clonotype originated in an adult with COVID-19.

The CDR3 loop is CASRRDNKQETQYF. The CDR3 DNA reads TGTGCCAGCAGAAGGGACAATAAACAAGAGACCCAGTACTTC. V and J are TRBV2 and TRBJ2-5; D is possibly TRBD1 (6 bases). CDR1 and CDR2 (germline): SNHLY, FYNNEI. This CDR3 contains 14 residues. The ends were cut back, 6 bases at V and 2 bases at J, with 13 bases in the middle.